Following are 27 T cell receptor beta chains from one sample sequenced in a study of T cells expressing NK-cell markers. TCRdb reprocessed the 5' RACE reads and stores each CDR3 protein as one record, lacking DNA. The sample totals some 600,000 distinct CDR3 sequences; its top ten clones hold roughly 3.6%. Specimen: blood T cells: a sorted CD56 or NKG2C T cell subset, CD4+ or CD8+ T cells, or bulk PBMC T cells (not recorded which). These receptors all stem from a man aged 18 to 29 in good health.

CDR3: CASSPSGTSGRTHEQFF. The V call is TRBV12-3 or TRBV12-4, the J call TRBJ2-1; the TCRdb D gene call, TRBD2, has no DNA to confirm it. The CDR3 runs to 17 residues.

J is TRBJ2-7 and V is TRBV27; TCRdb outputs TRBD2, but without DNA this stays unchecked. Germline V gene sequence: CDR1 MNHEY, CDR2 SMNVEV (reference sequence). The CDR3 spans 12 residues. CDR3 region: CASAGELGEQYF.

J is TRBJ2-7 and V is TRBV10-3; as DNA is missing, the TRBD1 call by TCRdb cannot be tested. The germline V gene encodes CDR1 ENHRY and CDR2 SYGVKD. The CDR3 sequence is 13 residues long. Here the CDR3 reads CALAAAGGYEQYF.

The chain uses TRBV9 and TRBJ2-5. CDR1 is SGDLS and CDR2 is YYNGEE in the germline V gene. This CDR3 spans 15 amino acids. CDR3 in amino acids: CASSVGFSPQETQYF.

V gene TRBV12-3 or TRBV12-4 combines with J gene TRBJ1-5. The CDR3 consists of 18 residues. The CDR3 is CASSLVGLGGPVDQPQHF.

The chain carries TRBV20-1 and TRBJ1-1. The CDR3 spans 14 residues. Looked up from germline, CDR1 is DFQATT and CDR2 is SNEGSKA (reference sequence). The CDR3 is CSARAGSMNTEAFF.

The V gene is TRBV27, the J gene TRBJ2-4; the D call from TCRdb, TRBD2, cannot be confirmed without DNA. Germline V gene data show CDR1 as MNHEY and CDR2 as SMNVEV (reference sequence). This CDR3 spans 17 amino acids. Here the CDR3 reads CASSYGLPSLAKNIQYF.

The genes are TRBV20-1 and TRBJ1-1; the TCRdb call, TRBD1, lacks DNA for checking. Germline CDR1 DFQATT, CDR2 SNEGSKA (reference sequence). The CDR3 is 16 amino acids. The CDR3 sequence: CSAFARGRGVDTEAFF.

The V gene is TRBV4-2, the J gene TRBJ2-1; TCRdb names TRBD2, which stays unverified in the absence of DNA. CDR3 length: 16 residues. Germline V gives CDR1 LGHNA, CDR2 YNFKEQ. The CDR3 spells CASSILAGGSYNEQFF.

The chain is built from TRBV2 and TRBJ2-5; the D call of TRBD2 rests on TCRdb alone, since no DNA is present to check it. The CDR3 loop spans 17 amino acids. Germline CDR1 SNHLY, CDR2 FYNNEI. The chain's CDR3 is CASSVEKVAGMKETQYF.

The genes are TRBV28 and TRBJ2-7. Germline assignment: CDR1 MDHEN and CDR2 SYDVKM. The CDR3 runs 13 residues. The CDR3 is CASSLCRTCEQYF.

The chain joins TRBV2 to TRBJ2-7; no DNA is available, so the TRBD2 call from TCRdb remains unchecked. CDR1 SNHLY and CDR2 FYNNEI come from the germline V gene. The CDR3 consists of 15 residues. CDR3 sequence: CASSDRTYGPYEQYF.

The CDR3 sequence: CSATDKTFGDTQYF. The chain recombines TRBV20-1 with TRBJ2-3. Germline CDR1 and CDR2: DFQATT and SNEGSKA (reference sequence). The length of the CDR3 is 14 residues.

J is TRBJ2-2 and V is TRBV7-9; without DNA, the TCRdb call of TRBD1 cannot be checked. The CDR3 has 14 residues. The germline V gene encodes CDR1 SEHNR and CDR2 FQNEAQ (reference sequence). CDR3 protein: CASSARQDTGELFF.

The chain uses TRBV20-1 and TRBJ2-1; lacking DNA, the TRBD2 call made by TCRdb goes unchecked. Germline V gene sequence: CDR1 DFQATT, CDR2 SNEGSKA (reference sequence). CDR3 length: 14 residues. The chain's CDR3 is CSATSTAGYNEQFF.

The rearrangement links TRBV27 to TRBJ2-7; TCRdb lists TRBD1, though no DNA is available to test this call. The CDR3 extends over 15 amino acids. From germline, CDR1 is MNHEY and CDR2 SMNVEV (reference sequence). The CDR3 sequence: CASGLRDRVSYEQYF.

This sequence joins TRBV10-2 and TRBJ2-3; the D call of TRBD2 rests on TCRdb alone, since no DNA is present to check it. Germline values: CDR1 WSHSY, CDR2 SAAADI. The CDR3 is made up of 15 amino acids. The chain's CDR3 is CATSWGLQSTDTQYF.

The chain employs TRBV12-3 or TRBV12-4 and TRBJ1-5; TCRdb gives TRBD1 as the D gene, but with no DNA this cannot be confirmed. This CDR3 region has 16 residues. CDR3 in amino acids: CASSRRQGSSNQPQHF.

The rearrangement links TRBV7-2 to TRBJ1-1; TCRdb's assignment of TRBD1 cannot be checked, as there is no DNA. Germline-derived CDR1 and CDR2 are SGHTA and FQGNSA. CDR3 length equals 15 residues. The CDR3 spells CASSIDRGRSTEAFF.

The CDR3 sequence is CASSVPGLAGGPGRETQYF. The chain carries TRBV28 and TRBJ2-5; TCRdb designates TRBD2, a call that cannot be tested without DNA. Germline V lookup: CDR1 MDHEN, CDR2 SYDVKM. The CDR3 consists of 19 residues.

The chain employs TRBV10-3 and TRBJ1-2; there is no DNA to check the TCRdb D call of TRBD1. This CDR3 region has 15 residues. Germline V gives CDR1 ENHRY, CDR2 SYGVKD. The CDR3 is CAISGGTGGNYGYTF.

This rearrangement joins TRBV21-1 to TRBJ1-4; TCRdb outputs TRBD1, but without DNA this stays unchecked. TRBV21-1 is termed a pseudogene. The CDR3 extends over 17 amino acids. CDR3 sequence reads: CASSGKGQRATNEKLFF.

The chain joins TRBV12-3 or TRBV12-4 to TRBJ1-1. The CDR3 consists of 15 residues. The CDR3 here is CASSFTPLRNTEAFF.

The chain is built from TRBV5-1 and TRBJ2-3; TCRdb gives TRBD2 as the D gene, but with no DNA this cannot be confirmed. The CDR3 is 15 amino acids. Germline V gives CDR1 SGHRS, CDR2 YFSETQ. The CDR3 reads CASSLVGLAGDTQYF.

CDR3: CSVVQSGETQYF. The chain combines TRBV29-1 with TRBJ2-5; checking the TCRdb D call of TRBD2 is not possible without DNA. In germline, CDR1 is SQVTM, CDR2 ANQGSEA. This CDR3 has 12 residues.

The chain combines TRBV6-5 with TRBJ2-3. The CDR3 length is 15 residues. From germline, CDR1 is MNHEY and CDR2 SVGAGI. The CDR3 spells CASSYPSSSTDTQYF.

The genes are TRBV12-3 or TRBV12-4 and TRBJ2-1; TCRdb gives TRBD2 as the D gene, but with no DNA this cannot be confirmed. The CDR3 is 14 amino acids. The CDR3 spells CASTVSGRMNEQFF.